Shown below are 26 T cell receptor beta chains from a single sample sequenced in a study of T-cell reconstitution after alpha-beta-depleted transplantation in children. Using unique molecular identifiers, the investigators prepared the TCRbeta library. TCRdb called the PCR reads again in MiXCR, with one record for every CDR3 protein. The data show 500,000 to 650,000 distinct CDR3 sequences, approximately 10% seen once. The source was PBMCs, mostly from graft donor cells, collected 180 days after TCRalphabeta/CD19-depleted stem cell transplant. The source is a female patient aged 2-10 years who had a stem cell transplant for aplastic anemia, so the T cells may come from the graft donor.

This clonotype was seen more than once but under ten times. The chain employs TRBV6-5 and TRBJ1-1, with 7 bases matching TRBD1. Germline V gene lookup returns CDR1 MNHEY and CDR2 SVGAGI. This CDR3 comprises 15 residues. Trimming at V came to 2 bases and at J to 12 bases, leaving 15 bases not matched to a gene. CDR3 nucleotides: TGTGCCAGCAGTTACGAAACAACAGGGGTTAGTACGACTTTCTTT. Translating it yields CASSYETTGVSTTFF.

The chain is built from TRBV20-1 and TRBJ2-3; TRBD2 matches 11 bases. Unmatched junction bases numbered 12, after V lost 6 bases and J lost 7 bases. CDR3 length equals 15 residues. The germline V gene encodes CDR1 DFQATT and CDR2 SNEGSKA (reference sequence). This chain's CDR3 is CSAQRRLAGSNTQYF. The CDR3 bases are TGCAGTGCCCAAAGAAGACTAGCGGGGAGTAATACGCAGTATTTT.

This clonotype has just a few counts. J is TRBJ2-2 and V is TRBV4-3; perhaps TRBD2 as D (5 bases). The CDR3 has 16 amino acids. The ends were cut back, 2 bases at V and 7 bases at J, with 17 bases in the middle. The germline V gene has CDR1 LGHNA and CDR2 YSLEER. The CDR3 spells CASSQKTSSGNGELFF. CDR3 bases: TGCGCCAGCAGCCAAAAGACTTCCTCGGGGAACGGGGAGCTGTTTTTT.

This clonotype was detected a few times. This chain connects TRBV4-2 to TRBJ2-3; a possible D gene is TRBD2 (6 bases). V dropped 4 bases and J dropped 3 bases, with 14 bases sitting between them. The germline CDR1 and CDR2 sequences are LGHNA and YNFKEQ. The CDR3 is 15 residues long. The CDR3 loop reads CASSPDYLLTDTQYF. The CDR3 region has the DNA TGTGCCAGCAGCCCGGACTACCTATTGACAGATACGCAGTATTTT.

This chain's CDR3 is CASLRLAGGPGVYNEQFF. CDR3 in DNA: TGCGCCAGCCTTAGACTAGCGGGAGGGCCGGGGGTCTACAATGAGCAGTTCTTC. The chain uses TRBV10-2 and TRBJ2-1; 14 bases map to TRBD2. Germline CDR1 and CDR2: WSHSY and SAAADI. V shed 8 bases, J shed 3 bases, and the junction held 12 bases outside the gene matches. The CDR3 spans 18 residues.

This chain links TRBV5-4 with TRBJ2-3; 9 nucleotides line up with TRBD2. The CDR3 is made up of 17 amino acids. The J segment lost 0 bases and the V segment lost 0 bases, leaving 5 bases of the junction unmatched. In germline, CDR1 is SGHNT, CDR2 YYREEE (reference sequence). CDR3 bases: TGTGCCAGCAGCTTGGAAGTAGCGGGAGCTAGCACAGATACGCAGTATTTT. Its protein product is CASSLEVAGASTDTQYF.

This clonotype was seen a handful of times. This sequence joins TRBV6-5 and TRBJ1-5; weak D call: TRBD1 (5 bases). The CDR3 runs 15 residues. V was trimmed by 0 bases and J by 7 bases, leaving 13 bases between them. The germline gives CDR1 MNHEY, CDR2 SVGAGI. This chain's CDR3 is CASSYSGRVGQPQHF. In DNA form, the CDR3 reads TGTGCCAGCAGTTACTCGGGCAGGGTGGGCCAGCCCCAGCATTTT.

The V gene is TRBV28, the J gene TRBJ2-7; D unresolved. This CDR3 has 13 residues. Germline V CDR1 and CDR2: MDHEN, SYDVKM. Trimming took off 5 bases at V and 4 bases at J, with 12 bases between the two ends. CDR3 amino acids: CASSPSTGYEQYF. CDR3 coding DNA: TGTGCCAGCAGTCCTTCTACCGGGTACGAGCAGTACTTC.

This clonotype occurred once. V usage is TRBV28 and J usage is TRBJ2-7, with D perhaps being TRBD1 or TRBD2 (5 bases each). CDR3 length: 12 amino acids. The germline gives CDR1 MDHEN, CDR2 SYDVKM. V was pared by 6 bases and J by 4 bases, with 10 bases between. CDR3 nucleotides: TGTGCCAGCAGGCCTGGGGGATACGAGCAGTACTTC. Protein sequence: CASRPGGYEQYF.

This clonotype was recorded many times. This rearrangement joins TRBV12-3 or TRBV12-4 to TRBJ2-1; tentatively, D is TRBD2 (6 bases). The CDR3 consists of 11 residues. V lost 6 bases and J 10 bases, leaving 10 bases between the germline ends. CDR3 bases: TGTGCCAGCAGAGCGGGCCCCGAGCAGTTCTTC. It specifies CASRAGPEQFF.

This clonotype was seen ten or more times. The chain combines TRBV9 with TRBJ2-1, with TRBD1 matching 8 bases. Germline V gene lookup returns CDR1 SGDLS and CDR2 YYNGEE. The CDR3 has 15 residues. V was clipped by 4 bases and J by 7 bases; unmatched bases: 10. CDR3 region: CASSRQDRVGNEQFF. The CDR3 nucleotides read TGTGCCAGCAGCCGACAGGACAGGGTTGGTAATGAGCAGTTCTTC.

The J gene is TRBJ2-7, the V gene TRBV12-3 or TRBV12-4; a possible D gene is TRBD2 (6 bases). The CDR3 covers 19 residues. Trimming took 2 bases from V and 2 from J, leaving 25 bases between them. CDR3 loop: CASSLPTLGTGAKTYEQYF. CDR3 nucleotides: TGTGCCAGCAGTTTACCCACCCTAGGGACGGGAGCGAAGACCTACGAGCAGTACTTC.

V gene TRBV6-1 combines with J gene TRBJ2-7, with 10 bases matching TRBD2. Germline V CDR1 and CDR2: MNHNS, SASEGT. V gave up 5 bases and J gave up 2 bases; unmatched junction bases: 6. There are 15 residues in the CDR3. The CDR3 region has the DNA TGTGCCAGCAGTAGTAGCGGGAGGTACCCCTACGAGCAGTACTTC. It encodes CASSSSGRYPYEQYF.

This chain uses TRBV14 with TRBJ2-1; unclear D gene. The germline V gene has CDR1 SGHDN and CDR2 FVKESK. The CDR3 length is 15 residues. V dropped 1 base and J dropped 7 bases, with 14 bases sitting between them. Here the CDR3 reads CASSQARFSFNEQFF. CDR3 DNA: TGTGCCAGCAGCCAAGCACGATTTTCCTTTAATGAGCAGTTCTTC.

This clonotype appeared a few times. The rearrangement uses TRBV28 and TRBJ1-5; D might be TRBD1 (5 bases). Trimming stripped 6 bases from V and 0 bases from J, with 21 bases between. Looked up from germline, CDR1 is MDHEN and CDR2 is SYDVKM. The CDR3 is 18 amino acids. The chain's CDR3 is CASSYLLAGRVSNQPQHF. DNA of the CDR3: TGTGCCAGCAGCTACTTATTGGCGGGGCGGGTTAGCAATCAGCCCCAGCATTTT.

The genes are TRBV6-2 or TRBV6-3 and TRBJ2-6, with D unresolved. This CDR3 contains 15 residues. Germline V gene sequence: CDR1 MNHEY, CDR2 SVGEGT. Trimming stripped 7 bases from V and 1 base from J, with 11 bases between. The CDR3 DNA is TGTGCCAGCACCCGGCCACGGTCTGGGGCCAACGTCCTGACTTTC. Protein sequence: CASTRPRSGANVLTF.

Ten or more counts support this clonotype. This chain links TRBV29-1 with TRBJ2-1, with D possibly matching TRBD2 (6 bases). Germline loops: CDR1 SQVTM, CDR2 ANQGSEA. This CDR3 contains 14 residues. Trimming pared 3 bases from V and 3 bases from J, leaving 12 bases between. The CDR3 loop reads CSVDLGLIYNEQFF. DNA for the CDR3: TGCAGCGTTGACTTGGGACTGATCTACAATGAGCAGTTCTTC.

This clonotype showed up just a few times. The chain carries TRBV27 and TRBJ2-1; TRBD2 aligns across 12 bases. The CDR3 has 16 residues. V was clipped by 3 bases and J by 4 bases; unmatched bases: 4. Germline-derived CDR1 and CDR2 are MNHEY and SMNVEV (reference sequence). The CDR3 DNA is TGTGCCAGCAGTTTTCCGCTAGCGGGAGGGTACAATGAGCAGTTCTTC. Amino acids: CASSFPLAGGYNEQFF.

This clonotype occurred many times. The rearrangement joins TRBV12-3 or TRBV12-4 to TRBJ2-7, with D tentatively TRBD2 (6 bases). The CDR3 has 13 amino acids. Trimming removed 6 bases from V and 6 bases from J, with 15 bases in between. The CDR3, as DNA: TGTGCCAGCAGCTTCTCACAAGCGGGCGAGCAGTACGTC. It encodes CASSFSQAGEQYV.

This clonotype was recorded a few times. V and J are TRBV7-2 and TRBJ2-3; the D gene is possibly TRBD1 (6 bases). The V and J ends lost 0 bases and 7 bases respectively, with 8 bases between them. The length of the CDR3 is 13 residues. Looked up from germline, CDR1 is SGHTA and CDR2 is FQGNSA. The CDR3 DNA reads TGTGCCAGCAGCTTAGCAGGGACAAATACGCAGTATTTT. Translation: CASSLAGTNTQYF.

This clonotype has a count of ten or more. This chain connects TRBV10-3 to TRBJ1-1; D gene uncertain. V dropped 0 bases and J dropped 3 bases, with 5 bases sitting between them. Germline V CDR1 and CDR2: ENHRY, SYGVKD. This CDR3 is built from 13 residues. DNA for the CDR3: TGTGCCATCAGTGAGTCTACTTACACTGAAGCTTTCTTT. It is translated as CAISESTYTEAFF.

A remark on this clonotype: The junction shows a germline mismatch at one end, possibly a read error. The rearrangement joins TRBV7-2 to TRBJ2-3, with 8 nucleotides matching TRBD2. This CDR3 comprises 15 residues. Germline V gene sequence: CDR1 SGHTA, CDR2 FQGNSA. The CDR3, as DNA: TGTGCCAGCGGCTTGAATAGCGGGGGCACAGATACGCAGTATTTT. It translates to CASGLNSGGTDTQYF. The variable domain in full, with the rest retrieved from reference TRBV7-2 and TRBJ2-3, is GAGVSQSPSNKVTEKGKDVELRCDPISGHTALYWYRQSLGQGLEFLIYFQGNSAPDKSGLPSDRFSAERTGGSVSTLTIQRTQQEDSAVYLCASGLNSGGTDTQYFGPGTRLTVL.

This clonotype was seen only a few times. The chain joins TRBV27 to TRBJ1-5; the match to TRBD1 covers 12 bases. V gave up 8 bases and J gave up 5 bases; unmatched junction bases: 19. The germline gives CDR1 MNHEY, CDR2 SMNVEV (reference sequence). This CDR3 has 19 amino acids. The CDR3 region is CASSTLGQGARPRDQPQHF. The CDR3 DNA reads TGTGCCAGCTCTACCTTGGGACAGGGGGCGAGGCCCCGGGATCAGCCCCAGCATTTT.

Many counts were recorded for this clonotype. The gene calls are TRBV27 and TRBJ2-1; 13 bases line up with TRBD2. V lost 8 bases, J lost 8 bases, and 12 bases stayed unmatched. The CDR3 runs to 16 residues. Germline assignment: CDR1 MNHEY and CDR2 SMNVEV (reference sequence). The CDR3 reads CASCTSGRESRDEQFF. Here the CDR3 DNA reads TGTGCCAGCTGCACTAGCGGGAGGGAGAGTAGAGATGAGCAGTTCTTC.

This clonotype was seen a handful of times. The chain carries TRBV5-1 and TRBJ2-7, with D uncertain. The CDR3 is made up of 12 amino acids. CDR1 and CDR2 (germline): SGHRS, YFSETQ. V lost 4 bases and J 0 bases, leaving 5 bases between the germline ends. As DNA, the CDR3 is TGCGCCAGCAGCAACTCCTCCTACGAGCAGTACGTC. It codes for CASSNSSYEQYV.

The chain links TRBV14 to TRBJ2-1; possible D gene TRBD2, 6 bases. CDR1 is SGHDN, CDR2 FVKESK, per germline. This CDR3 contains 15 residues. Trimming stripped 0 bases from V and 9 bases from J, with 15 bases between. The CDR3 nucleotides are TGTGCCAGCAGCCAAGATTGGGGGGTAGGCAGTGAGCAGTTCTTC. The encoded protein is CASSQDWGVGSEQFF.